What follows are 2 T cell receptor beta chains derived from one specimen sequenced in a study of T cells after yellow fever vaccination. TCRdb re-derived calls from the 5' RACE reads in MiXCR, one entry per CDR3 protein. The sample lists roughly 340,000 distinct CDR3 sequences, 8.7% occurring once. Sequenced material: PBMCs, taken on the day of the first yellow fever vaccination. The receptor source for this set is a man younger than 35 who received the YFV17D yellow fever vaccine.

The chain combines TRBV7-9 with TRBJ1-1, with D perhaps TRBD1 (6 bases). Germline assignment: CDR1 SEHNR and CDR2 FQNEAQ (reference sequence). The CDR3 runs to 12 residues. Trimming cost V 5 bases and J 5 bases, with 9 bases left between them. The CDR3 DNA sequence: TGTGCCAGCAGCCAGGGGTTTACTGAAGCTTTCTTT. Its translation is CASSQGFTEAFF.

This clonotype showed up just a few times. The CDR3 DNA reads as TGTGCCAGCAGTTTGTGGGCGGGGGGGCGTGCAGATACGCAGTATTTT. Amino acid sequence: CASSLWAGGRADTQYF. The rearrangement uses TRBV12-3 or TRBV12-4 and TRBJ2-3, with 9 positions matching TRBD2. V dropped 3 bases and J dropped 4; count of bases not matched to a gene: 8. This CDR3 comprises 16 residues.